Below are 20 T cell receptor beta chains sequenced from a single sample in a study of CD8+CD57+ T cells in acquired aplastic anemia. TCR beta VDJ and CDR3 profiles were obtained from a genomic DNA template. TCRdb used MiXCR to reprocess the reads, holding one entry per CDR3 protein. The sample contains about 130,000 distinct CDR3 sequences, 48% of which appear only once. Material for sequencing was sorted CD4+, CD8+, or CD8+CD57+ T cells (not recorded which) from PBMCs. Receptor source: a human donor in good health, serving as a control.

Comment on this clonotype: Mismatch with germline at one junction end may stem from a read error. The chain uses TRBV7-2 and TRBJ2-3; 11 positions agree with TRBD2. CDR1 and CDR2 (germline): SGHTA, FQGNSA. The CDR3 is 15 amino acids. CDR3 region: CASSLSGGVGDTQYF. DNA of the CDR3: TGCGCCAGCAGCCTTAGCGGGGGGGTCGGAGATACGCAGTATTTT.

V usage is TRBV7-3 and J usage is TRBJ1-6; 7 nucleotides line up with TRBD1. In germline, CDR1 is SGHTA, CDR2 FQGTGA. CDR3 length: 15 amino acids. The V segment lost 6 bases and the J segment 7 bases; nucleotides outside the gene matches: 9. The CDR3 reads CASSSQGMGNSPLHF. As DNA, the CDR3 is TGTGCCAGCAGTTCACAGGGGATGGGGAATTCACCCCTCCACTTT.

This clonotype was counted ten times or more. CDR3: CASSVQGVSSGNTIYF. CDR3 DNA sequence: TGTGCCAGCAGTGTACAGGGGGTCAGCTCTGGAAACACCATATATTTT. The J gene is TRBJ1-3, the V gene TRBV12-3 or TRBV12-4; 8 bases map to TRBD1. V lost 5 bases, J lost 0 bases, and 6 bases stayed unmatched. The CDR3 contains 16 residues.

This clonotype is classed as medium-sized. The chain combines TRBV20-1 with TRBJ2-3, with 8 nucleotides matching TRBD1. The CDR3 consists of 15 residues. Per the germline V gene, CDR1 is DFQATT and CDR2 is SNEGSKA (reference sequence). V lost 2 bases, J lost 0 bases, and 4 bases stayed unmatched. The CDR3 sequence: CSARLGTGSTDTQYF. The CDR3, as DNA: TGCAGTGCTAGATTAGGGACAGGAAGCACAGATACGCAGTATTTT.

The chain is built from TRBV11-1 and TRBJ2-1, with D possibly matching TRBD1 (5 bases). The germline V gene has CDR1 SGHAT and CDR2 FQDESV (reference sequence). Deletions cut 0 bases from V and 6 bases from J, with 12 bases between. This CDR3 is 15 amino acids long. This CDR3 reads CASSLASGLGNEQFF. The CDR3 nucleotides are TGTGCCAGCAGCTTAGCGTCAGGGCTGGGCAATGAGCAGTTCTTC.

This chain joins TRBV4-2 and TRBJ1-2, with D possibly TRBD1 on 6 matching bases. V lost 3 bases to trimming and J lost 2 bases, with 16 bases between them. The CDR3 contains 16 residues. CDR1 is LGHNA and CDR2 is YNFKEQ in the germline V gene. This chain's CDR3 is CASSQETGFVNYGYTF. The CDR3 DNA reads TGTGCCAGCAGCCAGGAGACAGGTTTCGTCAACTATGGCTACACCTTC.

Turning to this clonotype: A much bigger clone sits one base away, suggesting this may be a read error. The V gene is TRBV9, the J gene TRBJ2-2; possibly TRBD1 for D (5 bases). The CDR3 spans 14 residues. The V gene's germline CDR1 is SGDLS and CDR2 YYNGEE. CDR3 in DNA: TGTGCCGGCAGCGTAGAACCAGGGACCGGGGAGCTGTTTTTT. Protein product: CAGSVEPGTGELFF.

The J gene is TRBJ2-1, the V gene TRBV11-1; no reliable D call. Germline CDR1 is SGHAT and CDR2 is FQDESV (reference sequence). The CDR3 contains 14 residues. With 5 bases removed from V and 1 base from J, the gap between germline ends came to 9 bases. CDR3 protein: CASSLQRSYNEQFF. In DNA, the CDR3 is TGTGCCAGCAGCCTCCAGCGATCCTACAATGAGCAGTTCTTC. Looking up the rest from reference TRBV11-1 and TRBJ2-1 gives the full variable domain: EAEVAQSPRYKITEKSQAVAFWCDPISGHATLYWYRQILGQGPELLVQFQDESVVDDSQLPKDRFSAERLKGVDSTLKIQPAELGDSAMYLCASSLQRSYNEQFFGPGTRLTVL.

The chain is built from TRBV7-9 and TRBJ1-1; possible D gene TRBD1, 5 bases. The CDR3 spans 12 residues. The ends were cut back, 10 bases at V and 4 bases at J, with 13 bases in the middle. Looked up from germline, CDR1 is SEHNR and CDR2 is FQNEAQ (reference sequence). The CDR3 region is CATNGGTTEAFF. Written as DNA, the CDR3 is TGTGCCACTAACGGGGGTACCACTGAAGCTTTCTTT. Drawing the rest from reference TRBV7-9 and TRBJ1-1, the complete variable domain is DTGVSQNPRHKITKRGQNVTFRCDPISEHNRLYWYRQTLGQGPEFLTYFQNEAQLEKSRLLSDRFSAERPKGSFSTLEIQRTEQGDSAMYLCATNGGTTEAFFGQGTRLTVV.

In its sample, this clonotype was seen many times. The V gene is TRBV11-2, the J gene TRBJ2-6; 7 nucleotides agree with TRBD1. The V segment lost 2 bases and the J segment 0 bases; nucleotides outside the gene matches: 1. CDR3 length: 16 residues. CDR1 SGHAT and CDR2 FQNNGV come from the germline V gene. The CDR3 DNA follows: TGTGCCAGCAGCTTAACAGGGGCCTCTGGGGCCAACGTCCTGACTTTC. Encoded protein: CASSLTGASGANVLTF.

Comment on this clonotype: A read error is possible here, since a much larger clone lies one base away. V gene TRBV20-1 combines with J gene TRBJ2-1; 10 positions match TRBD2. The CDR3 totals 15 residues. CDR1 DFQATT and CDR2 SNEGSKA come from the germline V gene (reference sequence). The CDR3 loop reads CSAREAGGPYNEQSF. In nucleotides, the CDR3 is TGCAGTGCTAGAGAAGCGGGGGGGCCCTACAATGAGCAGTCCTTC.

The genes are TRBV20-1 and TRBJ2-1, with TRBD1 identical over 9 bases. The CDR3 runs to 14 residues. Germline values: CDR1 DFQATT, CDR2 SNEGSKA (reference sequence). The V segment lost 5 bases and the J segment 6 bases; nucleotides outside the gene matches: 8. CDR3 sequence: CSAWDRDELNEQFF. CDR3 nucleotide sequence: TGCAGTGCTTGGGACAGGGACGAGCTCAATGAGCAGTTCTTC.

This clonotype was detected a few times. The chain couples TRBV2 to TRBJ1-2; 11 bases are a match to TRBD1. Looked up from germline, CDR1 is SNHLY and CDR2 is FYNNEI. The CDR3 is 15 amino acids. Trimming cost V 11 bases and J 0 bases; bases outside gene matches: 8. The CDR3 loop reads CAGGGQGEANYGYTF. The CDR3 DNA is TGTGCCGGGGGGGGACAGGGGGAAGCTAACTATGGCTACACCTTC.

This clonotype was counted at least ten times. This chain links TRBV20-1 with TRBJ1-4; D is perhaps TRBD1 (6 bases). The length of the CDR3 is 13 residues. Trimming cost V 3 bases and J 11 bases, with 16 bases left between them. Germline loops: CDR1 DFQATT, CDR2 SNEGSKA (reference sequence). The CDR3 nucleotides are TGCAGTGCTAGTCGGACAGAGGCGGACAAACTGTTTTTT. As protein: CSASRTEADKLFF.

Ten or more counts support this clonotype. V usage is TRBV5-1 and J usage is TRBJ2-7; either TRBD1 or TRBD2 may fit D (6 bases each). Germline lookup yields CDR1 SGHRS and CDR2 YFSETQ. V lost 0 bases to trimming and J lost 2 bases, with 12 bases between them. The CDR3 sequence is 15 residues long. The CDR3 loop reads CASSLESGAAYEQYF. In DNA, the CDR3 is TGCGCCAGCAGCTTGGAATCGGGGGCGGCCTACGAGCAGTACTTC.

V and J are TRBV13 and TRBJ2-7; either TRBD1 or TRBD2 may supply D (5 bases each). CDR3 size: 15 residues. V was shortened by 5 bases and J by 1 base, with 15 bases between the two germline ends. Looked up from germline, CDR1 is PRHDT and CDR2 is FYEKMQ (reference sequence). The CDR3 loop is CASSLQTGPSYEQYF. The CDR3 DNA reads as TGTGCCAGCAGCCTCCAGACGGGACCATCCTACGAGCAGTACTTC.

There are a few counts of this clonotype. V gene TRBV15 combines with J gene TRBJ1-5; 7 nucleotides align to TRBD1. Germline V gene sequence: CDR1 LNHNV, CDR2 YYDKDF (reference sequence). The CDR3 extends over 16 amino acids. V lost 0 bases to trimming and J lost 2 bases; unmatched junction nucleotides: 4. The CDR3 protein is CATSREGTGGNQPQHF. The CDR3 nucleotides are TGTGCCACCAGCAGAGAGGGAACAGGGGGCAATCAGCCCCAGCATTTT.

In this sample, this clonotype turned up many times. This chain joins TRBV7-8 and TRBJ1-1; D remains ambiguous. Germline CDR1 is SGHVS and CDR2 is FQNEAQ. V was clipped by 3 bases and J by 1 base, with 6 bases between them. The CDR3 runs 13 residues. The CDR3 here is CASSFSGNTEAFF. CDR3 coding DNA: TGTGCCAGCAGCTTTTCGGGGAACACTGAAGCTTTCTTT.

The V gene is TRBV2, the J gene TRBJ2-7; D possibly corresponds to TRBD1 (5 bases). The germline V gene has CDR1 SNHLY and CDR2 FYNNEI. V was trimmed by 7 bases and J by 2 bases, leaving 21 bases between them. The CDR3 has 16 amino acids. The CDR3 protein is CASTKEGVLPTYEQYF. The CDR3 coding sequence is TGTGCCAGCACTAAAGAAGGGGTCCTTCCTACCTACGAGCAGTACTTC.

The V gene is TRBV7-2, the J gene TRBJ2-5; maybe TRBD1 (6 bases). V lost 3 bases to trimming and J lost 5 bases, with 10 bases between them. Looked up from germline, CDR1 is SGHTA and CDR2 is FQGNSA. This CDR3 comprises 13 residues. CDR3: CASSFAQGETQYF. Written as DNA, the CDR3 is TGTGCCAGCAGCTTCGCCCAGGGGGAGACCCAGTACTTC.